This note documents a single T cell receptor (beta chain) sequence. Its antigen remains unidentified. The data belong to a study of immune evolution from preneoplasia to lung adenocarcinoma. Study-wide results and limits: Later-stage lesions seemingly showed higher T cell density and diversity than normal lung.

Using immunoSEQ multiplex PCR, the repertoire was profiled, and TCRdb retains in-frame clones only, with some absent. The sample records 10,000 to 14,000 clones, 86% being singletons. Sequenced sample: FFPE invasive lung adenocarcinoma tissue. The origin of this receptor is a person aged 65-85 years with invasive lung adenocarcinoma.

CDR3 in DNA: TGTGCCAGCAGCTTGCCCGGGAGGGTCTCCTACGAGCAGTACTTC. This sequence encodes CASSLPGRVSYEQYF. The chain employs TRBV5-6 and TRBJ2-7; 8 positions agree with TRBD2. Germline V gene data show CDR1 as SGHDT and CDR2 as YYEEEE. The CDR3 totals 15 residues. Trimming at V came to 1 base and at J to 0 bases, leaving 3 bases not matched to a gene.